The 27 T cell receptor beta chains in this list originate from one sample, sequenced in a study of blood T cell repertoires in COVID-19. Libraries were prepared by immunoSEQ multiplex PCR; TCRdb keeps only in-frame clonotypes and omits some of them. Of 100,000 to 120,000 clones listed, 70% to 90% are singletons. Sequencing input: peripheral blood. The receptors derive from a human donor in a cohort sampled during active COVID-19.

The chain couples TRBV5-1 to TRBJ2-5; TRBD1 matches 7 bases. Germline V gene lookup returns CDR1 SGHRS and CDR2 YFSETQ. The J segment lost 3 bases and the V segment lost 4 bases, leaving 3 bases of the junction unmatched. CDR3 length equals 13 residues. The CDR3 coding sequence is TGCGCCAGCAGCAAGGGACAGAAAGAGACCCAGTACTTC. Amino acid sequence: CASSKGQKETQYF.

This chain joins TRBV3-1 (or the pseudogene TRBV3-2) and TRBJ1-4; a possible D gene is TRBD1 (6 bases). Germline V gene data show CDR1 as LGHDT and CDR2 as YNNKEL (reference sequence). CDR3 size: 14 residues. With 4 bases removed from V and 8 bases from J, the gap between germline ends came to 14 bases. The chain's CDR3 is CASSPTGKREKLFF. The CDR3 DNA is TGTGCCAGCAGCCCAACAGGGAAGAGAGAAAAACTGTTTTTT.

The table lists this clone with many counts. The CDR3 region is CASAKEQHQPQHF. CDR3 DNA: TGTGCCAGTGCCAAGGAACAGCATCAGCCCCAGCATTTT. V is TRBV19 and J is TRBJ1-5, with unresolved D. This CDR3 is 13 amino acids long. Germline CDR1 is LNHDA and CDR2 is SQIVND (reference sequence). Trimming took 8 bases from V and 5 from J, leaving 13 bases between them.

The chain uses TRBV7-2 and TRBJ1-1; 12 bases are a match to TRBD1. Trimming removed 5 bases from V and 5 bases from J; junction bases left unmatched: 6. The CDR3 contains 15 residues. Germline V lookup: CDR1 SGHTA, CDR2 FQGNSA. In DNA, the CDR3 is TGTGCCAGCAGCCCGGGACAGGGGGCTGGGACTGAAGCTTTCTTT. The encoded protein is CASSPGQGAGTEAFF.

The chain has TRBV11-2 and TRBJ1-2; maybe TRBD1 (5 bases). The germline V and J ends were trimmed by 1 base and 2 bases, with 8 bases remaining between them. The CDR3 has 14 residues. Germline V lookup: CDR1 SGHAT, CDR2 FQNNGV. CDR3 nucleotides: TGTGCCAGCAGCTTAGGTGACAGAAACTATGGCTACACCTTC. Translated, it gives CASSLGDRNYGYTF.

This chain links TRBV5-5 with TRBJ2-7; 8 nucleotides agree with TRBD1. Unmatched junction bases numbered 4, after V lost 0 bases and J lost 2 bases. Germline CDR1 reads SGHKS; CDR2 reads YYEKEE (reference sequence). This CDR3 contains 15 residues. This CDR3 reads CASSLGGTGAYEQYF. In nucleotides, the CDR3 is TGTGCCAGCAGCTTGGGTGGGACAGGAGCCTACGAGCAGTACTTC.

The gene calls are TRBV15 and TRBJ2-1; 7 bases are shared with TRBD2. Germline CDR1 LNHNV, CDR2 YYDKDF (reference sequence). V was pared by 3 bases and J by 5 bases, with 7 bases of the junction left unmatched. The CDR3 has 15 amino acids. This chain's CDR3 is CATSSPPSGNNEQFF. Written as DNA, the CDR3 is TGTGCCACCAGCAGCCCCCCTAGCGGAAACAATGAGCAGTTCTTC.

The chain carries TRBV5-5 and TRBJ1-1, with TRBD1 matching over 10 bases. Germline CDR1 is SGHKS and CDR2 is YYEKEE (reference sequence). The CDR3 runs 16 residues. V shed 5 bases and J 5 bases; nucleotides not matched to a gene: 12. CDR3 in amino acids: CASSTVRGQGRTEAFF. The CDR3 nucleotides read TGTGCCAGCAGTACCGTAAGGGGACAGGGGAGGACTGAAGCTTTCTTT.

The gene calls are TRBV6-5 and TRBJ2-7; 7 positions match TRBD1. V lost 6 bases, J lost 3 bases, and 8 bases stayed unmatched. This CDR3 comprises 14 residues. Germline V gene lookup returns CDR1 MNHEY and CDR2 SVGAGI. For the CDR3, the DNA is TGTGCCAGCAGGCAAGGGGGCGTCGGCTACGAGCAGTACTTC. Its protein is CASRQGGVGYEQYF.

This clone was detected only once. J is TRBJ2-3 and V is TRBV18, with a possible D match to TRBD1 (6 bases). Trimming stripped 3 bases from V and 1 base from J, with 11 bases between. Per the germline V gene, CDR1 is KGHSH and CDR2 is LQKENI. This CDR3 is built from 15 residues. This chain's CDR3 is CASSPQGLGTDTQYF. Here the CDR3 DNA reads TGTGCCAGCTCACCTCAGGGGTTAGGCACAGATACGCAGTATTTT.

This clone has only a few counts. The chain links TRBV19 to TRBJ2-7; D possibly corresponds to TRBD1 (6 bases). The germline V and J ends were trimmed by 0 bases and 1 base, with 7 bases remaining between them. This CDR3 has 14 residues. Germline values: CDR1 LNHDA, CDR2 SQIVND (reference sequence). The CDR3: CASSIDQGSYEQYF. Written as DNA, the CDR3 is TGTGCCAGTAGTATAGACCAGGGGTCCTACGAGCAGTACTTC.

V and J are TRBV5-1 and TRBJ1-1; TRBD1 aligns across 9 bases. Germline lookup yields CDR1 SGHRS and CDR2 YFSETQ. The junction had 6 bases not matched to a gene; V was cut back by 3 bases and J by 0 bases. The CDR3 length is 16 residues. CDR3 region: CASSWTGELMNTEAFF. In DNA, the CDR3 is TGCGCCAGCAGCTGGACAGGGGAATTGATGAACACTGAAGCTTTCTTT.

This chain links TRBV28 with TRBJ2-4, with D tentatively TRBD2 (5 bases). The germline gives CDR1 MDHEN, CDR2 SYDVKM. The CDR3 covers 13 residues. Trimming pared 4 bases from V and 7 bases from J, leaving 11 bases between. The CDR3 sequence: CASSSPGNNIQYF. The CDR3 nucleotides are TGTGCCAGCAGTTCTCCGGGGAACAACATTCAGTACTTC.

The chain combines TRBV12-5 with TRBJ2-2; a weak D match, TRBD2 (5 bases). The CDR3 is 15 residues long. V shed 7 bases and J shed 1 base, with 13 bases lying between them. The germline V gene has CDR1 LGHNT and CDR2 FRNRAP. CDR3 in DNA: TGTGCTAGTGCCCTTACTAGTCTGAACACCGGGGAGCTGTTTTTT. Translation: CASALTSLNTGELFF.

The rearrangement joins TRBV9 to TRBJ2-7; perhaps TRBD2 as D (6 bases). V was clipped by 0 bases and J by 6 bases, with 13 bases between them. CDR1 is SGDLS, CDR2 YYNGEE, per germline. The CDR3 is 14 residues long. CDR3 DNA sequence: TGTGCCAGCAGCGTAGATAGCGGCAAAAGCGAGCAGTACTTC. It translates to CASSVDSGKSEQYF.

The J gene is TRBJ1-1, the V gene TRBV12-3 or TRBV12-4; D gene ambiguous. The V gene lost 4 bases and the J gene lost 8 bases, with 14 bases spanning the gap. The CDR3 runs to 13 residues. The CDR3 loop reads CASSYGGVGEAFF. For the CDR3, the DNA is TGTGCCAGCAGTTACGGAGGAGTGGGGGAAGCTTTCTTT.

This rearrangement joins TRBV30 to TRBJ2-3, with D possibly matching TRBD2 (5 bases). The CDR3 runs to 15 residues. In germline, CDR1 is GTSNPN, CDR2 SVGIG (reference sequence). V was shortened by 3 bases and J by 2 bases, with 15 bases between the two germline ends. The CDR3 reads CAWRRNRDNTDTQYF. The CDR3 DNA follows: TGTGCCTGGAGGAGGAATCGGGATAACACAGATACGCAGTATTTT.

This clone was counted a single time. The V gene is TRBV5-1, the J gene TRBJ2-5; 11 bases are shared with TRBD1. Germline CDR1 SGHRS, CDR2 YFSETQ. This CDR3 comprises 15 residues. Unmatched junction bases numbered 6, after V lost 4 bases and J lost 4 bases. The CDR3 bases are TGCGCCAGCAGCAGCGGACAGGGGGCGGGAGAGACCCAGTACTTC. This sequence encodes CASSSGQGAGETQYF.

This clone was counted once. The gene calls are TRBV30 and TRBJ2-7; TRBD1 aligns across 9 bases. The V and J ends lost 2 bases and 6 bases, in that order; junction bases with no gene match: 8. CDR1 is GTSNPN, CDR2 SVGIG, per germline (reference sequence). The CDR3 spans 14 residues. The CDR3 here is CAWSLPGGQGEQYF. The CDR3 DNA is TGTGCCTGGAGTCTACCGGGGGGACAGGGCGAGCAGTACTTC.

The chain uses TRBV7-9 and TRBJ2-1, with unresolved D. Germline lookup yields CDR1 SEHNR and CDR2 FQNEAQ (reference sequence). V was clipped by 0 bases and J by 3 bases, with 9 bases between them. The CDR3 is 15 residues long. This CDR3 is CASSLAQTFYNEQFF. CDR3 DNA: TGTGCCAGCAGCTTAGCCCAGACATTCTACAATGAGCAGTTCTTC. The variable domain in full, completed from reference TRBV7-9 and TRBJ2-1, reads DTGVSQNPRHKITKRGQNVTFRCDPISEHNRLYWYRQTLGQGPEFLTYFQNEAQLEKSRLLSDRFSAERPKGSFSTLEIQRTEQGDSAMYLCASSLAQTFYNEQFFGPGTRLTVL.

The rearrangement links TRBV5-1 to TRBJ1-6; 11 bases line up with TRBD1. CDR1 is SGHRS and CDR2 is YFSETQ in the germline V gene. There are 16 residues in the CDR3. Trimming cost V 3 bases and J 5 bases; bases outside gene matches: 4. The CDR3 reads CASSSGQGADNSPLHF. The DNA for the CDR3 is TGCGCCAGCAGCTCCGGACAGGGGGCGGATAATTCACCCCTCCACTTT.

The chain joins TRBV6-5 to TRBJ1-2; D is possibly TRBD1 (6 bases). The V gene's germline CDR1 is MNHEY and CDR2 SVGAGI. The CDR3 has 13 residues. V lost 7 bases and J lost 6, with 15 bases in between. The CDR3 region has the DNA TGTGCCAGCACCTTCGAACGGACAGATGGCTACACCTTC. Translating gives CASTFERTDGYTF.

The chain has TRBV11-2 and TRBJ2-7; maybe TRBD1 (6 bases). CDR1 and CDR2 (germline): SGHAT, FQNNGV. V lost 4 bases to trimming and J lost 5 bases, with 12 bases between them. The CDR3 consists of 13 residues. CDR3 sequence (DNA): TGTGCCAGCAGCTCTCAGGGGTACCACGAGCAGTACTTC. This sequence encodes CASSSQGYHEQYF. Drawing the rest from reference TRBV11-2 and TRBJ2-7, the complete variable domain is EAGVAQSPRYKIIEKRQSVAFWCNPISGHATLYWYQQILGQGPKLLIQFQNNGVVDDSQLPKDRFSAERLKGVDSTLKIQPAKLEDSAVYLCASSSQGYHEQYFGPGTRLTVT.

The rearrangement links TRBV4-2 to TRBJ1-2; TRBD1 is a possible D gene (5 bases). The CDR3 spans 16 residues. V lost 0 bases and J 1 base, leaving 12 bases between the germline ends. The germline CDR1 and CDR2 sequences are LGHNA and YNFKEQ. The CDR3 loop is CASSQDKSGINYGYTF. In DNA form, the CDR3 reads TGTGCCAGCAGCCAAGATAAGTCAGGGATTAACTATGGCTACACCTTC.

This clone was recorded once. The rearrangement uses TRBV10-3 and TRBJ2-7; D is perhaps TRBD2 (6 bases). The CDR3 is 14 residues long. Germline CDR1 and CDR2: ENHRY and SYGVKD. The ends were cut back, 7 bases at V and 0 bases at J, with 13 bases in the middle. CDR3 sequence reads: CAIKRDFSSYEQYF. CDR3 DNA: TGTGCCATCAAACGGGACTTCAGCTCCTACGAGCAGTACTTC.

This chain uses TRBV7-8 with TRBJ2-5; no reliable D call. This CDR3 comprises 13 residues. V lost 10 bases and J 5 bases, leaving 17 bases between the germline ends. Germline V gene data show CDR1 as SGHVS and CDR2 as FQNEAQ. CDR3 in amino acids: CATSVENWETQYF. DNA of the CDR3: TGTGCCACCTCCGTAGAAAATTGGGAGACCCAGTACTTC. The full variable domain, in which reference TRBV7-8 and TRBJ2-5 provide the parts outside the CDR3, is GAGVSQSPRYKVAKRGQDVALRCDPISGHVSLFWYQQALGQGPEFLTYFQNEAQLDKSGLPSDRFFAERPEGSVSTLKIQRTQQEDSAVYLCATSVENWETQYFGPGTRLLVL.

This sequence joins TRBV30 and TRBJ1-1; a possible D gene is TRBD1 (6 bases). V was cut by 5 bases and J by 8 bases, with 15 bases left in between. In germline, CDR1 is GTSNPN, CDR2 SVGIG (reference sequence). The CDR3 runs 12 residues. Here the CDR3 DNA reads TGTGCCTGGGGACAGATAGGGACAGAAGCTTTCTTT. It translates to CAWGQIGTEAFF. Full variable domain (remainder filled in from reference TRBV30 and TRBJ1-1): SQTIHQWPATLVQPVGSPLSLECTVEGTSNPNLYWYRQAAGRGLQLLFYSVGIGQISSEVPQNLSASRPQDRQFILSSKKLLLSDSGFYLCAWGQIGTEAFFGQGTRLTVV.